The 10 T cell receptor beta chains below all came from one sample that was sequenced in a study of shared clonotypes between healthy human individuals. The repertoire was sequenced with immunoSEQ multiplex PCR; TCRdb's copy has only in-frame clones and lacks some. The sample includes approximately 1,000,000 clones, 70% to 80% seen only once; the top ten take more than 0.5%. The source material was memory CD4+ T cells from PBMCs. Stated subset: CD45RA-negative fraction. All receptors derive from a young man in good health. Some clones in this sample may be carry-over from other donors' samples.

The V and J genes are TRBV28 and TRBJ2-3; 7 bases line up with TRBD2. The V gene's germline CDR1 is MDHEN and CDR2 SYDVKM. This CDR3 contains 13 residues. Losses at the gene ends were 9 bases for V and 3 bases for J; bases not matched to a gene: 6. The CDR3 sequence is CASRWGLTDTQYF. As DNA, the CDR3 is TGTGCCAGTCGGTGGGGACTAACAGATACGCAGTATTTT.

The chain is built from TRBV11-3 and TRBJ2-1; 10 nucleotides line up with TRBD2. The V gene's germline CDR1 is SGHNT and CDR2 YENEEA. V shed 1 base, J shed 6 bases, and the junction held 9 bases outside the gene matches. The CDR3 has 17 amino acids. CDR3 protein: CASSLGAGLADLNEQFF. CDR3 DNA: TGTGCCAGCAGCTTAGGTGCAGGACTAGCGGATCTCAATGAGCAGTTCTTC.

The chain is built from TRBV27 and TRBJ2-7; D is unresolved. The CDR3 is made up of 12 amino acids. Trimming stripped 7 bases from V and 2 bases from J, with 9 bases between. Germline V gene sequence: CDR1 MNHEY, CDR2 SMNVEV (reference sequence). The CDR3 here is CASTFIPYEQYF. The CDR3 DNA reads as TGTGCCAGCACCTTCATTCCCTACGAGCAGTACTTC.

This clone was recorded once. The chain combines TRBV7-2 with TRBJ2-3, with 7 nucleotides matching TRBD2. The V gene's germline CDR1 is SGHTA and CDR2 FQGNSA. The CDR3 has 15 residues. Germline trimming cut 4 bases from V and 4 bases from J; bases unmatched to any gene: 8. The DNA of the CDR3 is TGTGCCAGCAGCTCTAACGCGGGAGTTTCAGATACGCAGTATTTT. Its protein product is CASSSNAGVSDTQYF. Based on the CDR3 plus reference TRBV7-2 and TRBJ2-3, the full variable domain is GAGVSQSPSNKVTEKGKDVELRCDPISGHTALYWYRQSLGQGLEFLIYFQGNSAPDKSGLPSDRFSAERTGGSVSTLTIQRTQQEDSAVYLCASSSNAGVSDTQYFGPGTRLTVL.

This clone was observed a handful of times. The V and J genes are TRBV5-1 and TRBJ1-2; 8 nucleotides line up with TRBD1. CDR3 length equals 14 residues. Germline V gene lookup returns CDR1 SGHRS and CDR2 YFSETQ. V gave up 4 bases and J gave up 5 bases; unmatched junction bases: 7. The CDR3, as DNA: TGCGCCAGCAGCCCTGACAGGGGACCTTATGGCTACACCTTC. It specifies CASSPDRGPYGYTF.

The rearrangement joins TRBV5-1 to TRBJ2-5; 7 bases agree with TRBD2. CDR1 is SGHRS and CDR2 is YFSETQ in the germline V gene. The CDR3 has 15 amino acids. Unmatched junction bases numbered 3, after V lost 1 base and J lost 0 bases. CDR3 residues: CASSLSGTNQETQYF. The CDR3 DNA reads TGCGCCAGCAGCTTGAGCGGGACGAACCAAGAGACCCAGTACTTC.

This clone has just one count. The chain joins TRBV18 to TRBJ2-7, with 10 nucleotides matching TRBD2. The germline V gene has CDR1 KGHSH and CDR2 LQKENI. Trimming at V came to 3 bases and at J to 7 bases, leaving 12 bases not matched to a gene. The CDR3 runs 16 residues. CDR3 sequence (DNA): TGTGCCAGCTCACCCCAGAGCGGGAGGGCCTTTCTTGAGCAGTACTTC. Encoded protein: CASSPQSGRAFLEQYF.

The CDR3 sequence: CASSLSADPMNTEAFF. CDR3 nucleotide sequence: TGTGCCAGCAGTTTATCGGCGGACCCGATGAACACTGAAGCTTTCTTT. This chain connects TRBV28 to TRBJ1-1; D not resolved. The CDR3 is 16 residues long. CDR1 MDHEN and CDR2 SYDVKM come from the germline V gene. The V end was cut by 1 base, the J end by 0 bases, with 12 bases between.

The V call is TRBV10-3, the J call TRBJ2-1, with D maybe TRBD2 (5 bases). CDR1 and CDR2 from the germline V gene are ENHRY and SYGVKD. Trimming stripped 0 bases from V and 12 bases from J, with 12 bases between. This CDR3 spans 13 amino acids. CDR3 region: CAISESITSRQFF. The CDR3 nucleotides read TGTGCCATCAGTGAGTCCATTACTAGTAGGCAGTTCTTC.

Only a few counts were recorded for this clone. The rearrangement links TRBV6-4 to TRBJ2-1; TRBD2 is a possible D gene (6 bases). V was pared by 2 bases and J by 1 base, with 12 bases between. This CDR3 has 16 amino acids. CDR1 MRHNA and CDR2 SNTAGT come from the germline V gene. In nucleotides, the CDR3 is TGTGCCAGCAGTGACCGGGGGATATCATCCTACAATGAGCAGTTCTTC. Translating it yields CASSDRGISSYNEQFF.